Relative to its sample, the clone carrying this TCR beta chain is medium-sized. This sample includes further DNA sequences coding for the same CDR3. This CDR3 contains 11 residues. V was cut by 7 bases and J by 3 bases, with 7 bases left in between. Germline V gene lookup returns CDR1 SGHRS and CDR2 YFSETQ. Prior to thyroid surgery, none of the patients had received any treatment. This record comes from a study of metastatic and nonmetastatic thyroid tumors. Turning to the study itself: Repertoires from malignant and benign thyroid patients were compared across blood and tumor or nodule tissue.

TCRdb reprocessed the PCR reads using MiXCR. The sample lists around 4,500 clones, about a sixth occurring once. V is TRBV5-1 and J is TRBJ1-2; D is uncertain. The receptor was derived from a female donor with papillary thyroid cancer or a benign thyroid nodule (not recorded which). Some clones in this sample may be carry-over from other donors' samples. Sequenced input: adjacent normal tissue. The CDR3 here is CASGPDYGYTF. DNA for the CDR3: TGCGCCAGCGGACCCGACTATGGCTACACCTTC.